The clone carrying this T cell receptor beta chain was counted between two and nine times. This CDR3 has 18 residues. The record originates from a study of blood T cell repertoires in COVID-19. Per the original methods: Quantification of nucleated cells was approximated via reference gene primer amplification. Method: immunoSEQ multiplex PCR; TCRdb's copy keeps in-frame clones and lacks some. V and J calls and clone size come straight from that table; D and trimming were deduced from the DNA. This sample carries some 150,000 clones, 84% of them seen once, and the ten largest clones take approximately 8%.

The receptor comes from a human donor in a cohort sampled during active COVID-19. The chain couples TRBV21-1 to TRBJ2-7; the D segment call TRBD2 is taken from the table without a DNA check. TRBV21-1 is described as a pseudogene. What was sequenced was peripheral blood. The CDR3 loop is CASSSWGGWGVAPYEQYF. In DNA form, the CDR3 reads TGTGCCAGCAGCTCTTGGGGTGGGTGGGGGGTAGCCCCCTACGAGCAGTACTTC.